The 11 T cell receptor beta chains below come from one sample, sequenced in a study of blood T cell repertoires in COVID-19. This table comes from immunoSEQ multiplex PCR, and its TCRdb copy is limited to in-frame clones, with some not included. The data hold over 150,000 clones, with about 85% observed a single time. The specimen was peripheral blood. All receptors come from a man older than 75 with COVID-19, enrolled during active disease.

The chain couples TRBV27 to TRBJ1-2; tentatively, D is TRBD1 (6 bases). Trimming removed 1 base at V and 3 bases at J, with 12 bases between. Looked up from germline, CDR1 is MNHEY and CDR2 is SMNVEV (reference sequence). This CDR3 has 15 residues. The CDR3 is CASSLYSNRDYGYTF. As DNA, the CDR3 is TGTGCCAGCAGTTTATATTCGAACAGGGACTATGGCTACACCTTC.

The V gene is TRBV3-1 (or the pseudogene TRBV3-2), the J gene TRBJ2-7, with 8 bases fitting TRBD1. Germline V gene data show CDR1 as LGHDT and CDR2 as YNNKEL (reference sequence). This CDR3 has 14 residues. The V segment lost 2 bases and the J segment 5 bases; nucleotides outside the gene matches: 5. The CDR3 reads CASSQLDRGHEQYF. The CDR3 nucleotides read TGTGCCAGCAGCCAACTAGACAGGGGACACGAGCAGTACTTC.

The chain joins TRBV5-1 to TRBJ2-5; 15 bases align to TRBD2. The CDR3 has 17 amino acids. CDR1 is SGHRS, CDR2 YFSETQ, per germline. Losses at the gene ends were 4 bases for V and 5 bases for J; bases not matched to a gene: 9. CDR3 sequence reads: CASSAGLAGGPGETQYF. The CDR3, as DNA: TGCGCCAGCAGCGCCGGACTAGCGGGGGGGCCTGGGGAGACCCAGTACTTC. Together with reference TRBV5-1 and TRBJ2-5, the CDR3 gives the full variable domain: KAGVTQTPRYLIKTRGQQVTLSCSPISGHRSVSWYQQTPGQGLQFLFEYFSETQRNKGNFPGRFSGRQFSNSRSEMNVSTLELGDSALYLCASSAGLAGGPGETQYFGPGTRLLVL.

The sample holds one count of this clone. This chain uses TRBV13 with TRBJ2-7; D ambiguous. V lost 5 bases and J 8 bases, leaving 25 bases between the germline ends. CDR1 and CDR2 from the germline V gene are PRHDT and FYEKMQ (reference sequence). This CDR3 is 16 amino acids long. The CDR3 is CASSPSSGLTKLKQYF. The CDR3 coding sequence is TGTGCCAGCAGCCCCTCCTCAGGATTGACGAAGCTGAAGCAGTACTTC.

The rearrangement uses TRBV28 and TRBJ1-5, with a possible D match to TRBD1 (6 bases). With 3 bases removed from V and 0 bases from J, the gap between germline ends came to 21 bases. Germline V gene lookup returns CDR1 MDHEN and CDR2 SYDVKM. The CDR3 extends over 19 amino acids. The CDR3 region is CASSLVGGGGWGSNQPQHF. For the CDR3, the DNA is TGTGCCAGCAGTTTGGTCGGTGGGGGGGGCTGGGGTAGCAATCAGCCCCAGCATTTT.

The chain recombines TRBV10-3 with TRBJ1-5; 8 nucleotides line up with TRBD1. CDR1 and CDR2 from the germline V gene are ENHRY and SYGVKD. The CDR3 sequence is 12 residues long. With 10 bases clipped from V and 5 bases from J, the junction kept 4 bases outside the gene matches. Here the CDR3 DNA reads TGTGCCACTGGACAGGGAGATCAGCCCCAGCATTTT. Translated: CATGQGDQPQHF.

This clone occurred a few times. V and J are TRBV9 and TRBJ2-3; D is possibly TRBD2 (7 bases). V shed 3 bases and J shed 4 bases, with 12 bases lying between them. This CDR3 spans 14 amino acids. CDR1 and CDR2 from the germline V gene are SGDLS and YYNGEE. The CDR3 loop is CASSAGGRPDTQYF. Written as DNA, the CDR3 is TGTGCCAGCAGCGCCGGGGGGCGGCCAGATACGCAGTATTTT.

The V and J genes are TRBV7-2 and TRBJ1-2; D gene ambiguous. Germline V gene sequence: CDR1 SGHTA, CDR2 FQGNSA. Trimming pared 2 bases from V and 1 base from J, leaving 8 bases between. The CDR3 runs 14 residues. CDR3 nucleotide sequence: TGTGCCAGCAGCTTAAGCACAGTTAACTATGGCTACACCTTC. Its translation: CASSLSTVNYGYTF.

The V and J genes are TRBV7-9 and TRBJ1-2; no clear D gene. The CDR3 runs 14 residues. Germline CDR1 is SEHNR and CDR2 is FQNEAQ (reference sequence). Trimming removed 0 bases from V and 4 bases from J, with 9 bases in between. The CDR3 DNA reads TGTGCCAGCAGCTTAGCGATATATAGCTATGGCTACACCTTC. Translating it yields CASSLAIYSYGYTF.

For this clone: Other nucleotide sequences from this sample produce the same CDR3. The chain is built from TRBV5-4 and TRBJ2-1, with 10 positions matching TRBD1. V lost 2 bases, J lost 5 bases, and 7 bases stayed unmatched. Germline V lookup: CDR1 SGHNT, CDR2 YYREEE (reference sequence). The CDR3 is 16 residues long. CDR3 DNA: TGTGCCAGCAGCTTCCTCGGACAGGGGGGACACAATGAGCAGTTCTTC. Translating it yields CASSFLGQGGHNEQFF.

The chain couples TRBV6-2 or TRBV6-3 to TRBJ1-5; D is unresolved. Between the trimmed V and J ends, which lost 2 bases and 0 bases, there was a span of 8 bases. Germline CDR1 is MNHEY and CDR2 is SVGEGT. The CDR3 totals 15 residues. Here the CDR3 DNA reads TGTGCCAGCAGTTACACGGTTTATAGCAATCAGCCCCAGCATTTT. It is translated as CASSYTVYSNQPQHF.